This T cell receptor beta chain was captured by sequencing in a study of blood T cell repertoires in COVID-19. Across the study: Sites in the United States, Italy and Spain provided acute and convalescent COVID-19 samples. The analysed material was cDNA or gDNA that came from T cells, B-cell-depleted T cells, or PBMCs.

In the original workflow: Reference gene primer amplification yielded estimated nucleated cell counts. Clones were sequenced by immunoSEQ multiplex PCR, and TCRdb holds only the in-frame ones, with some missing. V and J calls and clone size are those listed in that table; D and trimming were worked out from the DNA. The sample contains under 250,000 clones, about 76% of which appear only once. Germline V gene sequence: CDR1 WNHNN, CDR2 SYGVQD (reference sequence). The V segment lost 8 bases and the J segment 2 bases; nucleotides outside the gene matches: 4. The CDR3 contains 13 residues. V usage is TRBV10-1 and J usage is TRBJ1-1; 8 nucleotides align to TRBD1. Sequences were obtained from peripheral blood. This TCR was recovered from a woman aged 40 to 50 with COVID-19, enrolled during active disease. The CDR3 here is CASRGQANTEAFF. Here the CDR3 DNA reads TGCGCCAGCCGGGGACAGGCCAACACTGAAGCTTTCTTT.